Listed below are T cell receptor beta chains from one sample, sequenced in a study of T cells in Graves' hyperthyroidism and ophthalmopathy. TCRdb fed the multiplex PCR reads into MiXCR, producing one record per CDR3 protein. The repertoire holds approximately 640,000 distinct CDR3 sequences, with 15% to 20% as singletons. Sequenced material: blood. The receptors derive from a man between 50 and 59 years old with Graves' hyperthyroidism. The CDR3 runs from the conserved cysteine through the conserved F or W. D genes are given only for firm matches. Clone sizes are given selectively: once, few, many, or a class where the clone is expanded.

V	J	size	D	length	DNA	CDR3
TRBV12-3/TRBV12-4	TRBJ2-1	many	TRBD2	15	TGTGCCAGCAGTGGTAGCGGGAGGGGCTACAATGAGCAGTTCTTC	CASSGSGRGYNEQFF
TRBV9	TRBJ1-5	few	TRBD1	15	TGTGCCAGCAGCGCAGGGGGACAGGCGGGTCAGCCCCAGCATTTT	CASSAGGQAGQPQHF
TRBV7-9	TRBJ1-3	NA	NA	16	TGTGCCAGCAGCTTACGGGGGGCTAGCTCTGGAAACACCATATATTTT	CASSLRGASSGNTIYF
TRBV6-5	TRBJ1-1	once	NA	16	TGTGCCAGCAGTTCAGCTAGCAGCCCCATGAATACTGAAGCTTCCTTT	CASSSASSPMNTEASF
TRBV10-3	TRBJ2-5	few	NA	14	TGTGCCATCAGCCCGGATGAAAGGCGAGAGACCCAGTACTTC	CAISPDERRETQYF
TRBV27	TRBJ2-3	many	TRBD1	15	TGTGCCAGCAGTTTCCGACGACAGGGGACAGATACGCAGTATTTT	CASSFRRQGTDTQYF
TRBV18	TRBJ2-3	NA	TRBD2	17	TGTGCCAGTTTCCGGGGACTAGCGGAAACTAGCACAGATACGCAGTATTTT	CASFRGLAETSTDTQYF
TRBV5-1	TRBJ2-7	many	TRBD2	14	TGCGCCAGCAGCTTGGGGGCCGGGAGGTACGAGCAGTACTTC	CASSLGAGRYEQYF
TRBV3-1	TRBJ2-5	few	NA	14	TGTGCCAGCAGCCAAGAAAACCAACAAGAGACCCAGTACTTC	CASSQENQQETQYF
TRBV10-3	TRBJ2-3	many	NA	15	TGTGCCATCAGTGAGTCGCGGGGCTTGACAGATACGCAGTATTTT	CAISESRGLTDTQYF
TRBV15	TRBJ1-5	few	TRBD1	17	TGTGCCACCAGCAGAGATCCTGGACAGGGGGCTAATCAGCCCCAGCATTTT	CATSRDPGQGANQPQHF
TRBV12-3/TRBV12-4	TRBJ1-1	few	NA	14	TGTGCCAGCAGTTTCACGGGGCAAGGCACTGAAGCTTTCTTT	CASSFTGQGTEAFF
TRBV4-1	TRBJ2-1	NA	NA	17	TGCGCCAGCAGCCAGCCAGCTCAGGGAAGCTCCTACAATGAGCAGTTCTTC	CASSQPAQGSSYNEQFF
TRBV3-1	TRBJ1-1	many	NA	12	TGTGCCAGTCAGCAGGGAAATGTTGAAGCTTTCTTT	CASQQGNVEAFF
TRBV27	TRBJ2-7	few	TRBD2	16	TGTGCCAGCAGCTATGATCCGGGACTAGCGTACTACGAGCAGTACTTC	CASSYDPGLAYYEQYF
TRBV7-2	TRBJ2-7	many	TRBD2	16	TGTGCCAGCAGTAGGGAACACGGGACTAGCATTAGCGAGCAGTACTTC	CASSREHGTSISEQYF
TRBV6-1	TRBJ1-5	few	NA	16	TGTGCCAGCAGTTCCCTACCCCAGGTTGGCAATCAGCCCCAGCATTTT	CASSSLPQVGNQPQHF
TRBV20-1	TRBJ1-5	NA	NA	14	TGCAGTGCGGACCCTTTGTGGAACAATCAGCCCCAGCATTTT	CSADPLWNNQPQHF
TRBV30	TRBJ1-1	many	NA	11	TGTGCCGGGAGTGATTATACTGAAGCTTTCTTT	CAGSDYTEAFF
TRBV7-9	TRBJ2-7	NA	NA	13	TGTGCGACTCGAGGACTACTAGACTACGAGCAGTACTTC	CATRGLLDYEQYF
TRBV4-1	TRBJ2-7	NA	TRBD2	13	TGCGCCAGCAGCCAACGTAGCGGGGACGAGCAGTACTTC	CASSQRSGDEQYF
TRBV7-3	TRBJ2-7	many	TRBD2	15	TGTGCCAGCAGCTCATCCGGGACTAGCGTGAGCGAGCAGTACTTC	CASSSSGTSVSEQYF
TRBV28	TRBJ2-3	NA	TRBD2	15	TGTGCCAGCAGTACCAGGGCGGGAGGCCCAGATACGCAGTATTTT	CASSTRAGGPDTQYF
TRBV5-5	TRBJ1-6	many	TRBD1	13	TGTGCCAGCAGCTTGGGGACAGGTTCACCCCTCCACTTT	CASSLGTGSPLHF
TRBV28	TRBJ2-1	many	NA	12	TGTGCCAGCAGTCCTTCATACAGTGAGCAGTTCTTC	CASSPSYSEQFF
TRBV19	TRBJ1-4	NA	NA	12	TGTGCCAGTACAGGGGCAGGTGAAAAACTGTTTTTT	CASTGAGEKLFF
TRBV7-2	TRBJ1-2	few	NA	15	TGTGCCAGCAGCTTTAGCTCTCGGGGGGCGGAGGGCTACACCTTC	CASSFSSRGAEGYTF
TRBV19	TRBJ1-5	few	NA	13	TGTGCCAGTAGCCAGATTGGGTATCAGCCCCAGCATTTT	CASSQIGYQPQHF
TRBV2	TRBJ1-5	many	TRBD1	14	TGTGCCAGCAGAGCCGGACAGGGGAGTCAGCCCCAGCATTTT	CASRAGQGSQPQHF
TRBV25-1	TRBJ2-7	many	NA	15	TGTGCCAGCAGTGAAGCTTCGCGGGGCACCTACGAGCAGTACTTC	CASSEASRGTYEQYF
TRBV7-9	TRBJ1-2	many	NA	13	TGTGCCAGCAGCGACCACGTCTTCTATGGCTACACCTTC	CASSDHVFYGYTF
TRBV30	TRBJ2-7	many	TRBD2	14	TGTGCCTGGAGTGGGGGACTAGCGGGCAACGAGCAGTACTTC	CAWSGGLAGNEQYF
TRBV19	TRBJ1-6	few	TRBD1	15	TGTGCCAGTAAACCGGGACAGGGAGTAGGATCACCCCTCCACTTT	CASKPGQGVGSPLHF
TRBV20-1	TRBJ2-3	NA	TRBD2	15	TGCAGTGCTAGACCGAGCGGGAGGGCCGTAGGTACGCAGTATTTT	CSARPSGRAVGTQYF
TRBV6-5	TRBJ2-7	many	NA	14	TGTGCCAGCAGTTACACGGGTTACTCCTACGAGCAGTACTTC	CASSYTGYSYEQYF
TRBV7-2	TRBJ1-2	NA	NA	12	TGTGCCAGCAGCCGGGACACCGATGGCTACACCTTC	CASSRDTDGYTF
TRBV3-1	TRBJ2-1	NA	TRBD2	12	TGTGCCAGCAGCCAAGTCGCGGGAGGTCAGTTCTTC	CASSQVAGGQFF
TRBV20-1	TRBJ2-3	NA	NA	14	TGCAGTGCCCCAGCCCGGGAGCGCACAGATACGCAGTATTTT	CSAPARERTDTQYF
TRBV6-5	TRBJ1-4	NA	TRBD1	17	TGTGCCAGCAGTTACCTGGCTCGGACAGGACTAAATGAAAAACTGTTTTTT	CASSYLARTGLNEKLFF